The rows below give T cell receptor beta chains drawn from one sample of a study of blood T cell repertoires in COVID-19. This table comes from immunoSEQ multiplex PCR, and its TCRdb copy is limited to in-frame clones, with some not included. This sample yields 200,000 to 250,000 clones, of which about 89% are seen a single time; around 6.5% belongs to the top ten. The sequencing sample was made of peripheral blood. The source of these receptors is a man between 60 and 70 years old who had recovered from COVID-19. CDR3s include the opening cysteine and the closing phenylalanine or tryptophan. Fields, in order: D gene, clone size, V gene, J gene, CDR3 length, CDR3 protein, CDR3 DNA. A D gene is named only where the DNA matches it firmly. Clone size is shown for a subset of rows, as once, few, many or a class of expanded clone.

TRBD1	-	TRBV14	TRBJ1-2	14	CASSQHTGDYGYTF	TGTGCCAGCAGCCAACATACAGGGGACTATGGCTACACCTTC
-	-	TRBV5-6	TRBJ2-3	17	CASRPGPRGRSTDTQYF	TGTGCCAGCAGGCCGGGCCCAAGGGGCCGGAGCACAGATACGCAGTATTTT
TRBD1	-	TRBV27	TRBJ1-1	17	CASSIPRDRGRVTEAFF	TGTGCCAGCAGTATACCTCGGGACAGGGGGCGCGTCACTGAAGCTTTCTTT
-	-	TRBV4-1	TRBJ1-5	15	CASSQVYGSNQPQHF	TGCGCCAGCAGCCAAGTATATGGCAGCAATCAGCCCCAGCATTTT
-	-	TRBV5-1	TRBJ2-2	15	CASSLLVGLAGELFF	TGCGCCAGCAGCCTTCTAGTGGGGCTTGCCGGGGAGCTGTTTTTT
TRBD2	-	TRBV27	TRBJ2-7	16	CASSLSPGLASYEQYF	TGTGCCAGCAGTTTATCGCCGGGACTAGCCAGCTACGAGCAGTACTTC
TRBD2	-	TRBV13	TRBJ2-3	16	CASSRGGAWVTDTQYF	TGTGCCAGCAGCCGCGGGGGGGCTTGGGTCACAGATACGCAGTATTTT
-	-	TRBV28	TRBJ2-1	12	CASMSQGNEQFF	TGTGCCAGCATGTCCCAGGGTAATGAGCAGTTCTTC
-	-	TRBV4-3	TRBJ2-3	13	CASSQVITDTQYF	TGCGCCAGCAGCCAAGTTATAACAGATACGCAGTATTTT
-	-	TRBV20-1	TRBJ1-1	11	CSARDSAAAFF	TGCAGTGCTAGGGACTCCGCGGCAGCTTTCTTT
TRBD1	-	TRBV5-1	TRBJ1-1	14	CASSGTGIDTEAFF	TGCGCCAGCAGCGGGACAGGGATCGACACTGAAGCTTTCTTT
TRBD2	-	TRBV11-3	TRBJ2-1	16	CASSLGEGLAINEQFF	TGTGCCAGCAGCTTAGGAGAGGGACTAGCGATTAATGAGCAGTTCTTC
TRBD2	-	TRBV19	TRBJ2-3	18	CASSRRVPSGVSTDTQYF	TGTGCCAGTAGTAGGCGGGTACCTAGCGGGGTCTCGACAGATACGCAGTATTTT
-	-	TRBV19	TRBJ1-1	13	CASSIEGQSEAFF	TGTGCCAGTAGTATAGAGGGGCAGAGTGAAGCTTTCTTT
TRBD1	-	TRBV5-4	TRBJ2-7	16	CASSAGGQGGTYEQYF	TGTGCCAGCAGCGCCGGGGGACAGGGGGGGACATACGAGCAGTACTTC
TRBD2	-	TRBV6-2/TRBV6-3	TRBJ2-1	14	CASSGTSGYNEQFF	TGTGCCAGCAGTGGGACTAGCGGTTACAATGAGCAGTTCTTC
-	-	TRBV6-5	TRBJ2-7	13	CASRRSGSYEQYF	TGTGCCAGCAGACGGAGTGGCTCCTACGAGCAGTACTTC
TRBD2	-	TRBV9	TRBJ2-5	15	CASSVDSGRGETQYF	TGTGCCAGCAGCGTAGACAGCGGGAGGGGCGAGACCCAGTACTTC
-	-	TRBV7-9	TRBJ1-2	13	CASSPGQFSGYTF	TGTGCCAGCAGCCCCGGACAGTTCAGCGGCTACACCTTC
-	-	TRBV28	TRBJ2-1	12	CAMGGMHNEQFF	TGTGCAATGGGGGGTATGCACAATGAGCAGTTCTTC
TRBD1	-	TRBV7-3	TRBJ2-2	16	CASSLTGGANTGELFF	TGTGCCAGCAGCCTGACAGGGGGCGCGAACACCGGGGAGCTGTTTTTT
-	few	TRBV19	TRBJ2-2	16	CASSSPAGTNTGELFF	TGTGCCAGTAGTTCACCGGCAGGGACGAACACCGGGGAGCTGTTTTTT
TRBD1	-	TRBV5-1	TRBJ1-3	17	CASSFNPTGGSGNTIYF	TGCGCCAGCAGCTTCAACCCCACAGGGGGCTCTGGAAACACCATATATTTT
TRBD1	-	TRBV5-1	TRBJ2-5	16	CASSWGGQGSFETQYF	TGCGCCAGCAGCTGGGGGGGACAGGGGTCTTTTGAGACCCAGTACTTC
TRBD1	-	TRBV27	TRBJ1-4	15	CASSSNRGLREKLFF	TGTGCCAGCAGTAGCAACAGGGGGCTCAGGGAAAAACTGTTTTTT
TRBD2	-	TRBV18	TRBJ2-1	17	CASSSRGAGVEYNEQFF	TGTGCCAGCTCATCCCGTGGAGCGGGGGTCGAGTACAATGAGCAGTTCTTC
-	-	TRBV5-1	TRBJ2-5	15	CASSLTGTAQGTQYF	TGCGCCAGCAGCTTGACCGGAACCGCCCAGGGGACCCAGTACTTC
TRBD1	-	TRBV5-5	TRBJ1-4	16	CASSLGDRGEGEKLFF	TGTGCCAGCAGCTTGGGGGACAGGGGTGAAGGTGAAAAACTGTTTTTT
TRBD1	-	TRBV19	TRBJ1-1	16	CASSAGTGGGFTEAFF	TGTGCCAGTAGTGCCGGGACAGGGGGGGGTTTCACTGAAGCTTTCTTT
TRBD1	-	TRBV5-8	TRBJ1-4	16	CASSFYLGQSNEKLFF	TGTGCCAGCAGCTTTTATCTGGGACAGTCTAATGAAAAACTGTTTTTT
-	-	TRBV7-9	TRBJ1-3	12	CASSFGGKTIYF	TGTGCCAGCAGCTTTGGGGGGAAAACCATATATTTT
-	once	TRBV28	TRBJ2-2	12	CASRRRAGELFF	TGTGCCAGCAGGAGGCGAGCAGGGGAGCTGTTTTTT
-	-	TRBV11-2	TRBJ1-6	11	CASSFGSPLHF	TGTGCCAGCAGTTTCGGTTCACCCCTCCACTTT
TRBD1	once	TRBV6-2/TRBV6-3	TRBJ2-7	14	CASSRGQGTYEQYF	TGTGCCAGCAGCAGAGGACAGGGGACCTACGAGCAGTACTTC
-	-	TRBV9	TRBJ2-7	14	CASSVDPGTYEQYF	TGTGCCAGCAGCGTAGATCCGGGGACCTACGAGCAGTACTTC
TRBD1	-	TRBV6-5	TRBJ2-6	15	CASRHRGSGANVLTF	TGTGCCAGCAGGCACAGGGGTTCTGGGGCCAACGTCCTGACTTTC
-	-	TRBV3-1/TRBV3-2	TRBJ2-1	14	CASSQLGVAGEQFF	TGTGCCAGCAGCCAATTGGGGGTGGCGGGGGAGCAGTTCTTC
-	-	TRBV7-3	TRBJ1-2	14	CASSPSPGVGGYTF	TGTGCCAGCAGCCCCAGTCCAGGGGTAGGTGGCTACACCTTC
-	-	TRBV11-2	TRBJ1-5	12	CASSPLLGPQHF	TGTGCCAGCAGCCCTCTCCTGGGCCCCCAGCATTTT
TRBD1	-	TRBV13	TRBJ2-2	18	CARRIQTGALNAGGELFF	TGTGCCCGGCGGATCCAAACAGGGGCCCTTAATGCCGGCGGGGAGCTGTTTTTT
TRBD2	-	TRBV3-1/TRBV3-2	TRBJ2-3	13	CASSQGGTDTQYF	TGTGCCAGCAGCCAGGGGGGGACAGATACGCAGTATTTT
-	-	TRBV24-1	TRBJ2-5	11	CATSARETQYF	TGTGCCACCAGTGCTAGAGAGACCCAGTACTTC
TRBD1	-	TRBV7-9	TRBJ1-4	15	CASSFSGGAHEKLFF	TGTGCCAGCAGTTTCTCAGGGGGCGCGCATGAAAAACTGTTTTTT
TRBD2	-	TRBV15	TRBJ2-1	15	CATSRDLGLVREQFF	TGTGCCACCAGCAGAGATCTGGGACTAGTTCGCGAGCAGTTCTTC
-	-	TRBV7-6	TRBJ2-1	14	CASSLAGLRNEQFF	TGTGCCAGCAGCTTAGCAGGACTTCGAAATGAGCAGTTCTTC
-	-	TRBV5-6	TRBJ1-2	15	CASSLAGKFTDGYTF	TGTGCCAGCAGCTTGGCGGGGAAATTTACTGATGGCTACACCTTC